The T cell receptor (beta chain) described here comes from a study of shared clonotypes between healthy human individuals. The V gene's germline CDR1 is SGHRS and CDR2 YFSETQ. CDR3 size: 14 residues. Trimming at V came to 4 bases and at J to 3 bases, leaving 2 bases not matched to a gene. Clones were read by immunoSEQ multiplex PCR, and TCRdb kept only the in-frame ones, dropping some. The repertoire consists of 800,000 to 1,200,000 clones, with roughly 74% occurring once and the leading ten covering about 0.52%. This sequence was found in a young man in good health. Some clones in this sample may be carry-over from other donors' samples. This chain joins TRBV5-1 and TRBJ2-1; 9 positions agree with TRBD2. Sequenced input: memory CD4+ T cells from PBMCs. Subset indicated: CD45RA-negative fraction. The DNA for the CDR3 is TGCGCCAGCAGCCGGACTAGCGACTACAATGAGCAGTTCTTC. It translates to CASSRTSDYNEQFF.